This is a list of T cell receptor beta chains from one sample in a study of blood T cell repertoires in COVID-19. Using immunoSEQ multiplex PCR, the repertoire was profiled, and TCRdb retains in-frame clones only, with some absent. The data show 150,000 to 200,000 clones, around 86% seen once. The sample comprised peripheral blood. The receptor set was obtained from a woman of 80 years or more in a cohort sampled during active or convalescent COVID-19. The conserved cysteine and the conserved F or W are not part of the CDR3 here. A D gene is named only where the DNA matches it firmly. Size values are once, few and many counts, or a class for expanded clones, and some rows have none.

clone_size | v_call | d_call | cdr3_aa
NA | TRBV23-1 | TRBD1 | ASSRPQGDALYEQY
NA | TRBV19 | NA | ASSIDAGINYGYT
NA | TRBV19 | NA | ATEGGNSNQPQH
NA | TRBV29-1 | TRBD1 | SVVPLFRGLSSYNEQF
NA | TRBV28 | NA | ASSLTSGGRLQEQY
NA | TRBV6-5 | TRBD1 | ASSLGQVYGYT
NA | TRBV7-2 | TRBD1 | ASSWGGQGNQPQH
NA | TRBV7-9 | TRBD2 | ASSLPLTSGRWEDTQY
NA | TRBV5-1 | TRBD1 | ASRTGQGAGELF
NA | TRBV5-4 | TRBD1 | ASSFSTGGFSGNTIY
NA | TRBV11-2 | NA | ASSLVEGGGDTQY
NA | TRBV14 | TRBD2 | ASSLAGVPDYNEQF
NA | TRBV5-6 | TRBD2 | ASSLGRASSGGLQF
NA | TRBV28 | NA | ASSLPPRGYGYT
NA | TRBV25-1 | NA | ASTSSGLFSSYNEQF
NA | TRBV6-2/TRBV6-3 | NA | ASSSQGRGITEAF
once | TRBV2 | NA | ASSEESLSNQPQH
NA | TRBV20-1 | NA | SAPVDTQY
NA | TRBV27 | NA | ASSFGAGVLNTGELF
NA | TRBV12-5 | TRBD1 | ASGLAADRDYGYT
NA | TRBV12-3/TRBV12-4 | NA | ASSNPRRGRF
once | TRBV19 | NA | ASSPDRYQETQY
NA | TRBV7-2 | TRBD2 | ASSHGTSGRASQETQY
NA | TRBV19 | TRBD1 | ASRTPGQGSDEQF
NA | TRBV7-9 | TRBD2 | ASSFPSGGAGETQY
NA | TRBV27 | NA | ASSSGGPDEKLF
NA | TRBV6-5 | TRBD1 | ASSHGQGRTEAF
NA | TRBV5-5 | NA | ASSEDLDSPLH
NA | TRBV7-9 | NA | ASITGRDQF
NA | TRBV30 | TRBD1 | AWSARSTGPGNTIY